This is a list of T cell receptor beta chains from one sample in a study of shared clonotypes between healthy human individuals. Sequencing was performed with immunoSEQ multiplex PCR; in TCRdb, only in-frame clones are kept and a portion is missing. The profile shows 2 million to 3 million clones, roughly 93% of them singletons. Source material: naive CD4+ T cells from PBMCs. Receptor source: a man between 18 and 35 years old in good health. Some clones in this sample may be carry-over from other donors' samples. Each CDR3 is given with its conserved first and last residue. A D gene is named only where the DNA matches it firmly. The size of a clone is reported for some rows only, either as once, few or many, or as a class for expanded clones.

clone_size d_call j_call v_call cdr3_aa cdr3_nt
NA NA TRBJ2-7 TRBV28 CATLGVPTYEQYF TGTGCCACCCTGGGGGTGCCAACCTACGAGCAGTACTTC
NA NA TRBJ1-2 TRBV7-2 CASSLWTANYGYTF TGTGCCAGCAGCCTCTGGACTGCTAACTATGGCTACACCTTC
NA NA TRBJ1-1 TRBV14 CASSHGLDTEAFF TGTGCCAGCAGCCACGGATTGGACACTGAAGCTTTCTTT
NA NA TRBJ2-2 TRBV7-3 CASSQTRAGELFF TGTGCCAGCAGCCAAACCAGGGCCGGGGAGCTGTTTTTT
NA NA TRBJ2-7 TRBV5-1 CASSRTGSNSYEQYF TGCGCCAGCAGCCGCACGGGATCCAATTCCTACGAGCAGTACTTC
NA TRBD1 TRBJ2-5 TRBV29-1 CSVEGLQGTQETQYF TGCAGCGTTGAAGGGTTACAGGGGACCCAAGAGACCCAGTACTTC
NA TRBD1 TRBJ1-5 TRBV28 CASRTGGYSNQPQHF TGTGCCAGCAGGACAGGGGGATATAGCAATCAGCCCCAGCATTTT
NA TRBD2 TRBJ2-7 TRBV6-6 CASSYFGTSGRYEQYF TGTGCCAGCAGTTACTTCGGGACTAGCGGGAGGTACGAGCAGTACTTC
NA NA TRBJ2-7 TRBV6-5 CASSPGGVGGYEQYF TGTGCCAGCAGTCCCGGCGGCGTCGGAGGCTACGAGCAGTACTTC
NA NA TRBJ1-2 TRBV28 CASRTPRMGGGGYTF TGTGCCAGCAGAACCCCCCGGATGGGGGGCGGAGGCTACACCTTC
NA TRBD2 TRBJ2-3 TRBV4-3 CASSYTSGSQDTQYF TGCGCCAGCAGCTACACTAGCGGGAGTCAAGATACGCAGTATTTT
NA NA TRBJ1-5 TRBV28 CASSNNPPGQPQHF TGTGCCAGCAGTAACAACCCGCCCGGTCAGCCCCAGCATTTT
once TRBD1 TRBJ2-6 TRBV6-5 CASTGAAGANVLTF TGTGCCAGTACAGGGGCTGCTGGGGCCAACGTCCTGACTTTC
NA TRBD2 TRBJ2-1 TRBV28 CASKISSGRANNEQFF TGTGCCAGCAAAATCTCTAGCGGGAGGGCGAACAATGAGCAGTTCTTC
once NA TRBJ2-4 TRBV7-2 CASSSTRVNIQYF TGTGCCAGCAGCTCTACCCGGGTCAACATTCAGTACTTC
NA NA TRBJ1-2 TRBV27 CASSGHGGYGYTF TGTGCCAGCAGCGGCCATGGGGGCTATGGCTACACCTTC
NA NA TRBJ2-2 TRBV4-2 CASSLGQQNTGELFF TGTGCCAGCAGCCTGGGCCAGCAGAACACCGGGGAGCTGTTTTTT
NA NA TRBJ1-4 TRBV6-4 CASSDSLPPEVRVEKLFF TGTGCCAGCAGTGACTCCCTACCCCCCGAGGTGAGGGTCGAAAAACTGTTTTTT
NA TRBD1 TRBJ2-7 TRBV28 CASSLGTAGLWQYF TGTGCCAGCAGCCTTGGGACAGCCGGACTTTGGCAGTACTTC
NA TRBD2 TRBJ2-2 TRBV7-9 CASSPKSGLAGSGELFF TGTGCCAGCAGCCCTAAATCGGGACTAGCGGGATCCGGGGAGCTGTTTTTT
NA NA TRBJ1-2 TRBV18 CASSPDRSGYGYTF TGTGCCAGCTCACCCGACAGGTCTGGCTATGGCTACACCTTC
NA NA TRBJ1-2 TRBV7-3 CASSSGTPGGYTF TGTGCCAGCAGCTCGGGGACTCCAGGTGGCTACACCTTC
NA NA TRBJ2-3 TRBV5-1 CASRLVAGKGDTQYF TGCGCCAGCAGGCTCGTAGCCGGGAAGGGGGATACGCAGTATTTT
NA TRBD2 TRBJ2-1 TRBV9 CASSEGRALVNEQFF TGTGCCAGCAGCGAGGGGAGGGCTCTCGTCAATGAGCAGTTCTTC
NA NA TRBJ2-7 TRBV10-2 CASSERRGNIYEQYF TGCGCCAGCAGTGAGAGGAGGGGCAACATCTACGAGCAGTACTTC
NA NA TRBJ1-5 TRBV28 CASSREGFSNQPQHF TGTGCCAGCAGTCGGGAGGGTTTTAGCAATCAGCCCCAGCATTTT
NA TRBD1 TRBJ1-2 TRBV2 CASSVDRGNGYGYTF TGTGCCAGCAGTGTGGACAGGGGGAATGGCTATGGCTACACCTTC
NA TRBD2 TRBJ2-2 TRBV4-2 CASSLAGLAGTGELFF TGTGCCAGCAGCCTGGCGGGGTTAGCGGGAACCGGGGAGCTGTTTTTT
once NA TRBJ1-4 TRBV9 CASSSTGWDEKLFF TGTGCCAGCAGCTCCACTGGGTGGGATGAAAAACTGTTTTTT
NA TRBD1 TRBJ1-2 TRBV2 CASSGTVANYGYTF TGTGCCAGCTCCGGGACAGTAGCTAACTATGGCTACACCTTC
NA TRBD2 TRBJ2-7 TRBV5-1 CASRQAGGPVDYEQYF TGCGCCAGCAGACAAGCGGGAGGGCCTGTCGACTACGAGCAGTACTTC
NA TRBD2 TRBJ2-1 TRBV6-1 CASSRLAGLYNEQFF TGTGCCAGCAGTAGACTAGCGGGCCTATACAATGAGCAGTTCTTC
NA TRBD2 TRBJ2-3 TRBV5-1 CASKGLAGTSTDTQYF TGCGCCAGCAAGGGACTAGCGGGCACTAGCACAGATACGCAGTATTTT
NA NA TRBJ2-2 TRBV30 CAGRRQGNTGELFF TGTGCCGGGAGGCGTCAGGGGAACACCGGGGAGCTGTTTTTT
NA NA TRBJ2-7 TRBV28 CASRRGDGAYEQYF TGTGCCAGCCGTAGAGGGGACGGAGCCTACGAGCAGTACTTC
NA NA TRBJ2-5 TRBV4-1 CASSQGQLETQYF TGCGCCAGCAGCCAGGGACAACTGGAGACCCAGTACTTC
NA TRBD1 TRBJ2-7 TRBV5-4 CASSPGGSLFQQYF TGTGCCAGCAGCCCAGGGGGCTCCCTTTTCCAGCAGTACTTC
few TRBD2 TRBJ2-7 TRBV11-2 CASSSLPGREGRYEQYF TGTGCCAGCAGCTCTCTTCCCGGGCGGGAGGGCCGGTACGAGCAGTACTTC
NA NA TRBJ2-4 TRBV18 CASSPLTRELDIQYF TGTGCCAGCTCACCACTGACGAGGGAGTTAGACATTCAGTACTTC
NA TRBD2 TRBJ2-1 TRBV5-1 CASGGLAGVDEQFF TGCGCCAGCGGGGGACTAGCGGGGGTCGATGAGCAGTTCTTC
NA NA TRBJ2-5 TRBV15 CATSRDLQETQYF TGTGCCACCAGCAGAGACCTACAAGAGACCCAGTACTTC
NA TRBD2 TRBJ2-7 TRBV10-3 CAIMEGGSSYEQYF TGTGCCATCATGGAGGGAGGGAGTTCCTACGAGCAGTACTTC